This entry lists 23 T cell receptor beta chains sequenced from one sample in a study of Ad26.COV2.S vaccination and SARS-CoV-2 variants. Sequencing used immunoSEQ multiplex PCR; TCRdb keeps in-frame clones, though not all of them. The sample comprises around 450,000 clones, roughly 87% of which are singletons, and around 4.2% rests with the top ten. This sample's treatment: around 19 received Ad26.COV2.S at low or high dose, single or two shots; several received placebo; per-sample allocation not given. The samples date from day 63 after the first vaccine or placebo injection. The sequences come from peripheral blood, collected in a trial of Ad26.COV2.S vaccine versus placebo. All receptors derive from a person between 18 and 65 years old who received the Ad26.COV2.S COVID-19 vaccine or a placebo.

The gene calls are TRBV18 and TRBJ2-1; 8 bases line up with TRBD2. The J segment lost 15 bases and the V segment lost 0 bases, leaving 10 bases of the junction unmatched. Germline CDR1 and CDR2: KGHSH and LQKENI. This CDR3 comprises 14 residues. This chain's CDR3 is CASSPPTSAGVLFF. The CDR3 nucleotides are TGTGCCAGCTCACCACCGACTTCAGCGGGAGTTCTGTTCTTC.

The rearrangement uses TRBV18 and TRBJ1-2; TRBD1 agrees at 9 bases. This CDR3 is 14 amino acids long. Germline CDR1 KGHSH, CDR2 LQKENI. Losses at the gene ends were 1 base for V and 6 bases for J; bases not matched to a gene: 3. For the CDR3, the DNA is TGTGCCAGCTCACCACGGGACAGGGTGGATGGCTACACCTTC. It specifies CASSPRDRVDGYTF.

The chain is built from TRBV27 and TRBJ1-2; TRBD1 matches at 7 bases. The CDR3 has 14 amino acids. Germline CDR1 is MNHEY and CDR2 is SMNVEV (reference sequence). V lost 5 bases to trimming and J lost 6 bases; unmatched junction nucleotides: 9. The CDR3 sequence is CASSPQGTVDGYTF. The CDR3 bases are TGTGCCAGCAGTCCACAAGGGACAGTGGATGGCTACACCTTC.

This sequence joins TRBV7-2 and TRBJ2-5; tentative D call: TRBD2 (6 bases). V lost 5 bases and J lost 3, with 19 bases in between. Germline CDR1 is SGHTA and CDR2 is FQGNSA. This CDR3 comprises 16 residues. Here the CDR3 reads CASSTTSGLEEETQYF. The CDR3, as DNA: TGTGCCAGCAGCACTACCTCGGGACTTGAGGAAGAGACCCAGTACTTC.

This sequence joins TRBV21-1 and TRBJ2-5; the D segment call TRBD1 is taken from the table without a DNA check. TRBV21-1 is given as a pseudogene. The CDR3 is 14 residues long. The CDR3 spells CASSKVRGKETQYF. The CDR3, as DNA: TGTGCCAGCAGCAAAGTAAGGGGTAAGGAGACCCAGTACTTC.

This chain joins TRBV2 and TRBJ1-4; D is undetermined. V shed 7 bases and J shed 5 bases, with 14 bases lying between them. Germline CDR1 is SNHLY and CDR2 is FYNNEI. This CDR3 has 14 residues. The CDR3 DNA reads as TGTGCCAGCAATATCGGAGGAATCAATGAAAAACTGTTTTTT. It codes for CASNIGGINEKLFF.

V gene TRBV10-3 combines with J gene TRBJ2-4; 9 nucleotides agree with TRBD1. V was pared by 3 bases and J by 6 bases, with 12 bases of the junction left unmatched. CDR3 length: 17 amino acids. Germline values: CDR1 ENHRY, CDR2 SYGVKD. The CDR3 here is CAISEPGQGIQGNIQYF. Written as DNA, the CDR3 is TGTGCCATCAGTGAACCGGGACAGGGTATACAGGGAAACATTCAGTACTTC.

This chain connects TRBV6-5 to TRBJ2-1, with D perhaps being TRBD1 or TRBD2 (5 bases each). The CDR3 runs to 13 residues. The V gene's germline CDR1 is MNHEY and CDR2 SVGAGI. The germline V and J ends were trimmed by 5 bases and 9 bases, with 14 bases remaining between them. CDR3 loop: CASSTRGGSEQFF. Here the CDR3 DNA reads TGTGCCAGCAGTACCCGTGGGGGATCTGAGCAGTTCTTC.

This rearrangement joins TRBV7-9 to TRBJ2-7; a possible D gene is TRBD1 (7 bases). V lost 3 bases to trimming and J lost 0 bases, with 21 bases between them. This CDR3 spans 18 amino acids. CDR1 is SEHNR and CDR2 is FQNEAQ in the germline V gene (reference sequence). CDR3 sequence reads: CASSFFPGGGQYSYEQYF. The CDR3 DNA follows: TGTGCCAGCAGCTTCTTTCCTGGAGGGGGACAGTACTCCTACGAGCAGTACTTC.

DNA for the CDR3: TGTGCCAGCAGCCCCACAGGGAACACTGAAGCTTTCTTT. Residues: CASSPTGNTEAFF. The chain combines TRBV9 with TRBJ1-1; the D gene is possibly TRBD1 (5 bases). Germline CDR1 and CDR2: SGDLS and YYNGEE. V lost 4 bases and J 1 base, leaving 8 bases between the germline ends. The CDR3 is 13 amino acids.

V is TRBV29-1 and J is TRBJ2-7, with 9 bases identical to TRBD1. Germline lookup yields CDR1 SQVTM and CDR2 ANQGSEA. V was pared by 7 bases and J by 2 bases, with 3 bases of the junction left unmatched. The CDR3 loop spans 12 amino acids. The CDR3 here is CSGGQGTYEQYF. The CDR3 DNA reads TGCAGCGGGGGACAGGGCACCTACGAGCAGTACTTC.

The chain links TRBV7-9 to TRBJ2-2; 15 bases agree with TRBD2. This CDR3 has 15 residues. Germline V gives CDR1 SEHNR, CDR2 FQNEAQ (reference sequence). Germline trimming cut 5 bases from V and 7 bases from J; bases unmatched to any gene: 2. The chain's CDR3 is CASSGLAGGIGELFF. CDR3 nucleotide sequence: TGTGCCAGCAGCGGACTAGCGGGAGGGATCGGGGAGCTGTTTTTT.

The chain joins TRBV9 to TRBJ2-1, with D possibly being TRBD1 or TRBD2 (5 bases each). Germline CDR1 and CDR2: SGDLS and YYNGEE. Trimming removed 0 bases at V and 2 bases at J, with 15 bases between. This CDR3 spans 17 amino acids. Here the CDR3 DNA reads TGTGCCAGCAGCGTAGAGGGGACCCCGGCGGCCTACAATGAGCAGTTCTTC. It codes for CASSVEGTPAAYNEQFF.

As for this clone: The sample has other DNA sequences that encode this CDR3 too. CDR3 in DNA: TGTGCCAGCTCTCCCCCCGGGGAGCTGTTTTTT. Translation: CASSPPGELFF. The chain is built from TRBV18 and TRBJ2-2, with D hard to call. Trimming took 6 bases from V and 6 from J, leaving 5 bases between them. Per germline, CDR1 KGHSH and CDR2 LQKENI. The CDR3 covers 11 residues.

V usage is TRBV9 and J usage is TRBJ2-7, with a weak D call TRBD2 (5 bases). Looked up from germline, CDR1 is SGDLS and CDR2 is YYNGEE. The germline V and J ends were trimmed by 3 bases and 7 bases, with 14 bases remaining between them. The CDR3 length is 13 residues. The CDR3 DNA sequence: TGTGCCAGCAGCGAGACGGGCCGCGGGGAGCAGTACTTC. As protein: CASSETGRGEQYF.

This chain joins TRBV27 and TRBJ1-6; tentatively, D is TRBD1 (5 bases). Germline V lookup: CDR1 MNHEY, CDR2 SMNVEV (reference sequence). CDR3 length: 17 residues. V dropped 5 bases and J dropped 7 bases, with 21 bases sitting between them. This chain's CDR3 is CASSRQGLELWNSPLHF. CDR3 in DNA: TGTGCCAGCAGTAGGCAGGGTCTGGAGTTATGGAATTCACCCCTCCACTTT.

CDR3 in DNA: TGTGCCAGCAGCTTAGGGCATAGCTCTGGGGCCAACGTCCTGACTTTC. Its protein product is CASSLGHSSGANVLTF. The chain employs TRBV7-9 and TRBJ2-6; D is undetermined. The V gene lost 1 base and the J gene lost 0 bases, with 7 bases spanning the gap. The CDR3 has 16 residues. The germline gives CDR1 SEHNR, CDR2 FQNEAQ (reference sequence).

The CDR3 nucleotides are TGTGCCAGCAGCCAGACGGACTACGAGCAGTACTTC. This gives the protein CASSQTDYEQYF. J is TRBJ2-7 and V is TRBV11-1; no definite D call. Trimming removed 5 bases from V and 3 bases from J, with 8 bases in between. Germline V lookup: CDR1 SGHAT, CDR2 FQDESV (reference sequence). The CDR3 extends over 12 amino acids.

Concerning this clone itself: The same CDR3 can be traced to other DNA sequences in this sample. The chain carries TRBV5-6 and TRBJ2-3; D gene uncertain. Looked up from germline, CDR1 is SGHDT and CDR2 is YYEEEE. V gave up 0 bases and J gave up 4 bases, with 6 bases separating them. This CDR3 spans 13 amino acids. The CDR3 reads CASSLAVADTQYF. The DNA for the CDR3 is TGTGCCAGCAGCTTGGCCGTCGCAGATACGCAGTATTTT.

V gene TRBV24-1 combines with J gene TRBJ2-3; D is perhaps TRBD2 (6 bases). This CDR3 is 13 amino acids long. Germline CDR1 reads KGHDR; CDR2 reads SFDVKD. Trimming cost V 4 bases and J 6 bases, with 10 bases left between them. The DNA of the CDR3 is TGTGCCACCAGTGAGGCCGGAGGGGATACGCAGTATTTT. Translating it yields CATSEAGGDTQYF.

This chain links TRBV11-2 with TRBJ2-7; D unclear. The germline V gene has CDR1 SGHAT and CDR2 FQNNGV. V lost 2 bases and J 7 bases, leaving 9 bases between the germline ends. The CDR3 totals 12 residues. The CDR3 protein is CASSLNVLEQYF. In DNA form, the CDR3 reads TGTGCCAGCAGCTTAAATGTCTTGGAGCAGTACTTC.

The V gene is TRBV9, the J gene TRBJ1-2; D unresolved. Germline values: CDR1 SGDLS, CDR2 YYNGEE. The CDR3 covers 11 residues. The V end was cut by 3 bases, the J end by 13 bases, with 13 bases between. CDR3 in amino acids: CASSGQAYFTF. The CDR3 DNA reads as TGTGCCAGCAGCGGCCAAGCGTATTTCACCTTC.

The CDR3 spells CASRESRDRNQPQHF. Here the CDR3 DNA reads TGTGCCAGCAGAGAGAGCCGGGACAGGAATCAGCCCCAGCATTTT. The genes are TRBV7-8 and TRBJ1-5; 8 bases fit TRBD1. The V gene's germline CDR1 is SGHVS and CDR2 FQNEAQ. V dropped 6 bases and J dropped 4; count of bases not matched to a gene: 8. This CDR3 comprises 15 residues.